The 24 T cell receptor beta chains reported below all come from one sample, sequenced in a study of blood T cell repertoires in COVID-19. This table comes from immunoSEQ multiplex PCR, and its TCRdb copy is limited to in-frame clones, with some not included. The profile covers 300,000 to 400,000 clones, with approximately 84% appearing a single time and roughly 0.94% taken by the ten largest. Input material: PBMCs or T cells enriched from blood (not recorded which). The receptors were sampled from a woman in her thirties who had recovered from COVID-19.

The V call is TRBV2, the J call TRBJ2-7; tentatively, D is TRBD2 (5 bases). The CDR3 covers 12 residues. Germline V gene data show CDR1 as SNHLY and CDR2 as FYNNEI. V was trimmed by 6 bases and J by 3 bases, leaving 9 bases between them. The CDR3 sequence is CASRGVHYEQYF. The CDR3 DNA reads TGTGCCAGCAGGGGAGTTCACTACGAGCAGTACTTC.

This clone has a single count. The rearrangement joins TRBV5-5 to TRBJ1-2; 8 positions agree with TRBD1. The germline gives CDR1 SGHKS, CDR2 YYEKEE (reference sequence). Losses at the gene ends were 4 bases for V and 4 bases for J; bases not matched to a gene: 15. This CDR3 has 17 amino acids. CDR3 protein: CASSPRGNRGDFYGYTF. The CDR3 nucleotides read TGTGCCAGCAGCCCCCGGGGGAACAGGGGGGATTTCTATGGCTACACCTTC. Together with reference TRBV5-5 and TRBJ1-2, the CDR3 gives the full variable domain: DAGVTQSPTHLIKTRGQQVTLRCSPISGHKSVSWYQQVLGQGPQFIFQYYEKEERGRGNFPDRFSARQFPNYSSELNVNALLLGDSALYLCASSPRGNRGDFYGYTFGSGTRLTVV.

The rearrangement uses TRBV11-3 and TRBJ2-1; maybe TRBD1 (6 bases). CDR3 size: 15 residues. In germline, CDR1 is SGHNT, CDR2 YENEEA. With 0 bases removed from V and 7 bases from J, the gap between germline ends came to 13 bases. As DNA, the CDR3 is TGTGCCAGCAGCTTAGATTCACAGGGCGCGAATGAGCAGTTCTTC. Residues: CASSLDSQGANEQFF.

The chain carries TRBV18 and TRBJ2-4; no clear D. The germline gives CDR1 KGHSH, CDR2 LQKENI. V lost 1 base to trimming and J lost 0 bases, with 10 bases between them. The CDR3 totals 16 residues. The DNA for the CDR3 is TGTGCCAGCTCACCACTCCCGAGCTTAGCCAAAAACATTCAGTACTTC. Protein sequence: CASSPLPSLAKNIQYF.

The genes are TRBV19 and TRBJ1-6, with 8 bases matching TRBD1. Germline loops: CDR1 LNHDA, CDR2 SQIVND (reference sequence). V lost 4 bases, J lost 8 bases, and 7 bases stayed unmatched. The CDR3 spans 15 residues. In nucleotides, the CDR3 is TGTGCCAGTAGTACGCGACAGGGGACCGATTCACCCCTCCACTTT. Protein: CASSTRQGTDSPLHF.

J is TRBJ2-1 and V is TRBV29-1, with 10 bases lining up with TRBD1. CDR3 length: 14 residues. J lost 6 bases, V lost 7 bases, and 9 bases had no gene match. The germline CDR1 and CDR2 sequences are SQVTM and ANQGSEA. This CDR3 reads CSADPGQGTNEQFF. The CDR3 coding sequence is TGCAGCGCAGATCCGGGACAGGGGACCAATGAGCAGTTCTTC.

The chain combines TRBV28 with TRBJ2-7, with D possibly matching TRBD2 (5 bases). The CDR3 is 16 residues long. Deletions cut 7 bases from V and 1 base from J, with 20 bases between. CDR1 is MDHEN, CDR2 SYDVKM, per germline. CDR3 in DNA: TGTGCCAGCATCCCGGACGGGGTCGGTGATTCCTACGAGCAGTACTTC. This sequence encodes CASIPDGVGDSYEQYF.

This clone was seen only a few times. This rearrangement joins TRBV29-1 to TRBJ1-2, with D perhaps matching TRBD1 (6 bases). The CDR3 is 13 amino acids. Germline assignment: CDR1 SQVTM and CDR2 ANQGSEA. With 5 bases removed from V and 4 bases from J, the gap between germline ends came to 14 bases. The CDR3: CSVTSRGAYGYTF. The DNA for the CDR3 is TGCAGCGTTACCTCCAGGGGCGCCTATGGCTACACCTTC.

The chain carries TRBV5-1 and TRBJ2-1, with TRBD2 matching 11 bases. The V segment lost 4 bases and the J segment 5 bases; nucleotides outside the gene matches: 5. The CDR3 is 15 residues long. The germline V gene has CDR1 SGHRS and CDR2 YFSETQ. The DNA for the CDR3 is TGCGCCAGCAGCCTTCTAGCGGGAGGTGACAATGAGCAGTTCTTC. Translation gives CASSLLAGGDNEQFF.

V gene TRBV28 combines with J gene TRBJ1-1; D not certain. The CDR3 has 13 amino acids. Germline CDR1 MDHEN, CDR2 SYDVKM. V lost 7 bases, J lost 0 bases, and 9 bases lay in between. This chain's CDR3 is CASIDALNTEAFF. The DNA for the CDR3 is TGTGCCAGCATCGATGCGTTGAACACTGAAGCTTTCTTT. The entire variable domain, with the rest obtained from reference TRBV28 and TRBJ1-1, is as follows: DVKVTQSSRYLVKRTGEKVFLECVQDMDHENMFWYRQDPGLGLRLIYFSYDVKMKEKGDIPEGYSVSREKKERFSLILESASTNQTSMYLCASIDALNTEAFFGQGTRLTVV.

The chain is built from TRBV5-4 and TRBJ1-2; D is perhaps TRBD1 (5 bases). The CDR3 has 14 amino acids. V lost 4 bases to trimming and J lost 0 bases, with 10 bases between them. Germline loops: CDR1 SGHNT, CDR2 YYREEE (reference sequence). In DNA, the CDR3 is TGTGCCAGCAGCCGGGACTCCACTAACTATGGCTACACCTTC. Translating gives CASSRDSTNYGYTF.

In this sample, this clone turned up once. V gene TRBV6-2 or TRBV6-3 combines with J gene TRBJ2-7, with a weak D call TRBD2 (6 bases). The germline CDR1 and CDR2 sequences are MNHEY and SVGEGT. The CDR3 sequence is 12 residues long. V gave up 5 bases and J gave up 7 bases, with 12 bases separating them. This chain's CDR3 is CASSTSFSEQYF. CDR3 bases: TGTGCCAGCAGTACTAGCTTTAGTGAGCAGTACTTC.

The chain links TRBV28 to TRBJ1-5; no clear D. There are 15 residues in the CDR3. Germline V gives CDR1 MDHEN, CDR2 SYDVKM. The V end was cut by 7 bases, the J end by 3 bases, with 16 bases between. CDR3 region: CASTSGGQTNQPQHF. CDR3 bases: TGTGCCAGCACCTCAGGTGGTCAGACCAATCAGCCCCAGCATTTT.

Only a few counts were recorded for this clone. The chain employs TRBV2 and TRBJ1-6; a weak D match, TRBD1 (6 bases). The germline CDR1 and CDR2 sequences are SNHLY and FYNNEI. This CDR3 has 13 amino acids. Trimming shortened V by 4 bases and J by 11 bases, and 12 bases separated the two germline ends. In DNA, the CDR3 is TGTGCCAGCAGTGTCGTGGGACAAGCACCCCTCCACTTT. This gives the protein CASSVVGQAPLHF. Complete variable domain (other parts from reference TRBV2 and TRBJ1-6): EPEVTQTPSHQVTQMGQEVILRCVPISNHLYFYWYRQILGQKVEFLVSFYNNEISEKSEIFDDQFSVERPDGSNFTLKIRSTKLEDSAMYFCASSVVGQAPLHFGNGTRLTVT.

The gene calls are TRBV27 and TRBJ2-3, with D unclear. The V gene lost 4 bases and the J gene lost 0 bases, with 8 bases spanning the gap. This CDR3 is built from 14 residues. The germline gives CDR1 MNHEY, CDR2 SMNVEV (reference sequence). The CDR3 is CASSSSVSTDTQYF. CDR3 coding DNA: TGTGCCAGCAGTTCGAGTGTTAGCACAGATACGCAGTATTTT.

This clone occurred a few times. The chain joins TRBV7-2 to TRBJ1-3; tentatively, D is TRBD1 (5 bases). Per the germline V gene, CDR1 is SGHTA and CDR2 is FQGNSA. The CDR3 covers 15 residues. V gave up 1 base and J gave up 3 bases, with 10 bases separating them. The CDR3 DNA reads as TGTGCCAGCAGCTTAGTTGGGGGGTTTGGAAACACCATATATTTT. Amino acids: CASSLVGGFGNTIYF.

The chain recombines TRBV20-1 with TRBJ2-3; possibly TRBD2 for D (7 bases). The V gene's germline CDR1 is DFQATT and CDR2 SNEGSKA (reference sequence). The CDR3 extends over 15 amino acids. V was cut by 3 bases and J by 2 bases, with 15 bases left in between. The CDR3 sequence is CSASSGEGDTDTQYF. The CDR3 nucleotides are TGCAGTGCTAGTTCAGGGGAGGGGGACACAGATACGCAGTATTTT.

J is TRBJ1-5 and V is TRBV19, with D possibly being TRBD1 (5 bases). The CDR3 runs 15 residues. Trimming removed 5 bases at V and 7 bases at J, with 18 bases between. CDR1 and CDR2 (germline): LNHDA, SQIVND (reference sequence). CDR3 residues: CASSPWGREGQPQHF. CDR3 coding DNA: TGTGCCAGTAGTCCCTGGGGGAGGGAAGGACAGCCCCAGCATTTT.

This clone was recorded a few times. The chain uses TRBV14 and TRBJ1-6, with 8 bases that match TRBD1. Trimming cost V 4 bases and J 9 bases; bases outside gene matches: 8. The CDR3 has 15 amino acids. Per germline, CDR1 SGHDN and CDR2 FVKESK. CDR3 sequence: CASSLGQGPISPLHF. Here the CDR3 DNA reads TGTGCCAGCAGCCTAGGACAGGGCCCGATTTCACCCCTCCACTTT. The full variable domain, rest sourced from reference TRBV14 and TRBJ1-6, is EAGVTQFPSHSVIEKGQTVTLRCDPISGHDNLYWYRRVMGKEIKFLLHFVKESKQDESGMPNNRFLAERTGGTYSTLKVQPAELEDSGVYFCASSLGQGPISPLHFGNGTRLTVT.

The rearrangement uses TRBV12-3 or TRBV12-4 and TRBJ2-7, with TRBD2 matching over 7 bases. This CDR3 is 12 amino acids long. V shed 6 bases, J shed 6 bases, and the junction held 5 bases outside the gene matches. The DNA of the CDR3 is TGTGCCAGCAGGCTGGGAGGGTCCGAGCAGTACTTC. Residues: CASRLGGSEQYF.

Ten or more counts support this clone. Additional DNA sequences in this sample encode the identical CDR3. The chain joins TRBV7-9 to TRBJ2-7, with D tentatively TRBD1 (6 bases). This CDR3 has 15 residues. V was trimmed by 1 base and J by 0 bases, leaving 10 bases between them. The germline V gene encodes CDR1 SEHNR and CDR2 FQNEAQ (reference sequence). The chain's CDR3 is CASSLVRGYSYEQYF. DNA for the CDR3: TGTGCCAGCAGCTTAGTAAGGGGGTACTCCTACGAGCAGTACTTC.

V and J are TRBV15 and TRBJ1-6; D is possibly TRBD1 (5 bases). Between the trimmed V and J ends, which lost 0 bases and 3 bases, there was a span of 15 bases. This CDR3 has 18 residues. Looked up from germline, CDR1 is LNHNV and CDR2 is YYDKDF (reference sequence). The CDR3 here is CATSREKDIWGYNSPLHF. Written as DNA, the CDR3 is TGTGCCACCAGCAGAGAAAAGGACATCTGGGGCTATAATTCACCCCTCCACTTT.

This chain joins TRBV11-2 and TRBJ2-3; 12 bases map to TRBD2. Trimming took 0 bases from V and 2 from J; bases not matched to a gene: 3. This CDR3 region has 17 residues. Germline CDR1 and CDR2: SGHAT and FQNNGV. CDR3 loop: CASSLDSSGGATDTQYF. The DNA of the CDR3 is TGTGCCAGCAGCTTAGACTCTAGCGGGGGGGCCACAGATACGCAGTATTTT.

The rearrangement joins TRBV5-1 to TRBJ1-1; 8 bases fit TRBD1. Germline V gene data show CDR1 as SGHRS and CDR2 as YFSETQ. The CDR3 loop spans 16 amino acids. Trimming took 0 bases from V and 1 from J; bases not matched to a gene: 5. CDR3 DNA sequence: TGCGCCAGCAGCTTGGAACAACAGGGGGGGAACACTGAAGCTTTCTTT. It specifies CASSLEQQGGNTEAFF.